This T cell receptor beta chain originates from a study of Tregs in tolerant kidney transplant recipients. CD4+CD25+CD127- Tregs, CD4+CD25- non-Tregs, CD4 and CD8 cells were sorted. Notes on the study in general: Few patients were studied, so findings need validation in larger groups. Biological reproducibility was not directly addressed, but technical replication error appeared minimal.

Generated by immunoSEQ multiplex PCR, the TCRdb table keeps only in-frame clones and is missing some. The table includes about 240,000 clones, around 81% detected once. This CDR3 has 16 residues. CDR1 and CDR2 from the germline V gene are SSHAT and FNYEAQ (reference sequence). This clone has just one count. The antigen remains unidentified. Germline is not matched at one junction end, which may reflect a read error. Within the sample, other DNA sequences also encode this same CDR3. The sequence came from a human donor in good health. The V call is TRBV7-7, the J call TRBJ2-7, with no clear D. Sequenced: CD4+ T cells from blood. The CDR3 here is CASSIRRAGSSYEQYF. The CDR3 DNA follows: TGTGCTAGCAGCATCCGAAGGGCAGGAAGCTCCTACGAGCAGTACTTC. The entire variable domain, with the rest obtained from reference TRBV7-7 and TRBJ2-7, is as follows: GAGVSQSPRYKVTKRGQDVTLRCDPISSHATLYWYQQALGQGPEFLTYFNYEAQPDKSGLPSDRFSAERPEGSISTLTIQRTEQRDSAMYRCASSIRRAGSSYEQYFGPGTRLTVT.